The entry that follows covers one T cell receptor (beta chain) sequence. These data originate in a study of shared clonotypes between healthy human individuals. Over several immunoSEQ plates, each subset's genomic DNA was distributed in even portions. Measured with immunoSEQ multiplex PCR; TCRdb has only the in-frame clones, and not every one. The sample lists 1,400,000 or so clones, 98% to 99% occurring once. The TCR was taken from a man younger than 45 in good health. The sample was naive CD4+ T cells sorted from blood. Specified subset: CD45RA+ positively selected.

The CDR3 nucleotides are TGTGCCAGCAGCCAAACAGGGGACGGAGGCTACACCTTC. It encodes CASSQTGDGGYTF. The chain joins TRBV5-6 to TRBJ1-2, with 7 bases matching TRBD1. Unmatched junction bases numbered 8, after V lost 4 bases and J lost 8 bases. Germline V CDR1 and CDR2: SGHDT, YYEEEE. CDR3 length: 13 amino acids.